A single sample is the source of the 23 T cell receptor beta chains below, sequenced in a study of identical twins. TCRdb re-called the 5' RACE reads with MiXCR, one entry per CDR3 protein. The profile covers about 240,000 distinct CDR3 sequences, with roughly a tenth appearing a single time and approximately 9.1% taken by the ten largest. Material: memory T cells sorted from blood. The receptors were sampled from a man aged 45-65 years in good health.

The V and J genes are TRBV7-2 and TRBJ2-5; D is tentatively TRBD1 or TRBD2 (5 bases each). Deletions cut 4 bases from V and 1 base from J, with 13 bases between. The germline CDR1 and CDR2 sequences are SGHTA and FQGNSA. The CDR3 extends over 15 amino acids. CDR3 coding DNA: TGTGCCAGCAGCTCGCAACCGAGGGGCCAAGAGACCCAGTACTTC. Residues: CASSSQPRGQETQYF.

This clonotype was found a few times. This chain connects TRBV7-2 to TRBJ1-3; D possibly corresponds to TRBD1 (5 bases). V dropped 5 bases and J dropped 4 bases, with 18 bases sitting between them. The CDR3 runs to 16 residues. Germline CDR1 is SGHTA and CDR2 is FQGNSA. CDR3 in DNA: TGTGCCAGCAGCAAACGGCAGGGCCCGGGGGGAAACACCATATATTTT. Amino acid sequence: CASSKRQGPGGNTIYF.

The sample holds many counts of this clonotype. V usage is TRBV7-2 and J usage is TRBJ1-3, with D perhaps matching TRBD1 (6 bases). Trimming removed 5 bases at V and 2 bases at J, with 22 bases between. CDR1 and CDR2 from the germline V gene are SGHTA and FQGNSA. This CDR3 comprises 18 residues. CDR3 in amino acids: CASSQGTRQLLAGNTIYF. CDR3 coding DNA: TGTGCCAGCAGCCAAGGGACACGGCAGCTATTGGCTGGAAACACCATATATTTT.

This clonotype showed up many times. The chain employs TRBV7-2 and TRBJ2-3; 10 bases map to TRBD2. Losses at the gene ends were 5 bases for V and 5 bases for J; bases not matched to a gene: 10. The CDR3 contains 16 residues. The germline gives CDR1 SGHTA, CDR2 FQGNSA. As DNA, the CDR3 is TGTGCCAGCAGCCGCTTAGCGGGAGGAGGAGTAGATACGCAGTATTTT. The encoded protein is CASSRLAGGGVDTQYF.

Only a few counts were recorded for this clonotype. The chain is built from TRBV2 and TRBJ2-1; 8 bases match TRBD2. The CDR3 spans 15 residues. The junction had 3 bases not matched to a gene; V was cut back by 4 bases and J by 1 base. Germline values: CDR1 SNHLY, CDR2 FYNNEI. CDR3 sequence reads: CASSVSSGSYNEQFF. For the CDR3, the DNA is TGTGCCAGCAGTGTATCTAGCGGGTCCTACAATGAGCAGTTCTTC.

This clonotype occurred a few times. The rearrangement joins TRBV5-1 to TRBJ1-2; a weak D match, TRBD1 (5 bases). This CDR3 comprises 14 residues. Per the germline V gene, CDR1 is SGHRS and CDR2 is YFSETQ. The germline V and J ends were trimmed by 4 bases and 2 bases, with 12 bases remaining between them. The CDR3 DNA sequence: TGCGCCAGCAGCACCGGACATACGAACTATGGCTACACCTTC. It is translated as CASSTGHTNYGYTF.

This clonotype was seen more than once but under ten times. The chain's CDR3 is CASSYSNGGAGYTF. In DNA form, the CDR3 reads TGTGCCAGCAGTTACTCGAACGGGGGGGCCGGCTACACCTTC. V usage is TRBV6-5 and J usage is TRBJ1-2; D is perhaps TRBD1 (6 bases). CDR1 and CDR2 from the germline V gene are MNHEY and SVGAGI. Deletions cut 0 bases from V and 8 bases from J, with 13 bases between. This CDR3 has 14 amino acids.

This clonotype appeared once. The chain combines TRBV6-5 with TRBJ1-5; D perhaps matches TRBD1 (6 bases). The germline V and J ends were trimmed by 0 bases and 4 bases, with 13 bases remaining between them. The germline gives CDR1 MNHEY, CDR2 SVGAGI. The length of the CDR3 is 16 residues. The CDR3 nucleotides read TGTGCCAGCAGTTACTCCTCCCAGGGGTGGAATCAGCCCCAGCATTTT. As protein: CASSYSSQGWNQPQHF.

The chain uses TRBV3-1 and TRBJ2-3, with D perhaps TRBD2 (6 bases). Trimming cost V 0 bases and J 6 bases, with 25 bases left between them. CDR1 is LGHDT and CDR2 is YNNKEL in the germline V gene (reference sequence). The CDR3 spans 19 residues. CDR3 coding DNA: TGTGCCAGCAGCCAAGATCTATTGGGACTCAACAGAAAACCGGATACGCAGTATTTT. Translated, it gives CASSQDLLGLNRKPDTQYF.

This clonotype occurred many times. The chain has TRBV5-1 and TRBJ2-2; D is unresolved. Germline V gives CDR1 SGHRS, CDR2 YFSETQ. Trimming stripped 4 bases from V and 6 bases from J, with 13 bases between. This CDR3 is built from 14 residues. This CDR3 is CASSDFSTPGELFF. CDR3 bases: TGCGCCAGCAGCGATTTCTCGACACCCGGGGAGCTGTTTTTT.

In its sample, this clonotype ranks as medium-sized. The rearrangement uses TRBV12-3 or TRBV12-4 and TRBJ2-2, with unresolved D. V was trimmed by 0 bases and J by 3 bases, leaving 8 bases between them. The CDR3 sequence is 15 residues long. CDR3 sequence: CASSLAPEDTGELFF. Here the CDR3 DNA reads TGTGCCAGCAGTTTAGCGCCTGAGGACACCGGGGAGCTGTTTTTT.

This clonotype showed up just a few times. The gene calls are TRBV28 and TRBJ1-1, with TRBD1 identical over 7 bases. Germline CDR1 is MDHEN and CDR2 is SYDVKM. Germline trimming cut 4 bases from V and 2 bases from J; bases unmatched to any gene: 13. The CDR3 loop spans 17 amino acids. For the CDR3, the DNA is TGTGCCAGCAGTTCTTTACAGGGGTGGATGAAAAACACTGAAGCTTTCTTT. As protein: CASSSLQGWMKNTEAFF.

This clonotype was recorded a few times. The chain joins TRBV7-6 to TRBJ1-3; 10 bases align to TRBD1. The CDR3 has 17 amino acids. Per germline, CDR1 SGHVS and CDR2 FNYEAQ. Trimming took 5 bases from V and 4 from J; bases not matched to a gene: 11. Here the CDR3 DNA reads TGTGCCAGCAGCCCGTGGGACAGGGGAATTAGAGGAAACACCATATATTTT. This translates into CASSPWDRGIRGNTIYF. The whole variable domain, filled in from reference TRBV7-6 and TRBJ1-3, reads GAGVSQSPRYKVTKRGQDVALRCDPISGHVSLYWYRQALGQGPEFLTYFNYEAQQDKSGLPNDRFSAERPEGSISTLTIQRTEQRDSAMYRCASSPWDRGIRGNTIYFGEGSWLTVV.

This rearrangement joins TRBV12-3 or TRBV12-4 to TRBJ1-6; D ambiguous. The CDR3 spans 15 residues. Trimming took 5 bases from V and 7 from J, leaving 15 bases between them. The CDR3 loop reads CASSLERTVNSPLHF. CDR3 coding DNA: TGTGCCAGCAGTCTCGAGCGGACTGTAAATTCACCCCTCCACTTT.

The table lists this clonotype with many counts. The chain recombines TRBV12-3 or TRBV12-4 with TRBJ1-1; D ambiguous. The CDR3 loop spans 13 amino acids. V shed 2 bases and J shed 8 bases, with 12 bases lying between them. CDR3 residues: CASSLNLVQEAFF. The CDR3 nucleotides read TGTGCCAGCAGTTTAAATCTTGTACAGGAAGCTTTCTTT.

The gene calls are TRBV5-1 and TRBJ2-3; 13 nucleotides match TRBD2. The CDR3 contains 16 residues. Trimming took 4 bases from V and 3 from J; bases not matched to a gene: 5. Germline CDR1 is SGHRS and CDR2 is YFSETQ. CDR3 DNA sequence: TGCGCCAGCAGCCCGCCGGGACTAGCGGGGACAGATACGCAGTATTTT. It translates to CASSPPGLAGTDTQYF.

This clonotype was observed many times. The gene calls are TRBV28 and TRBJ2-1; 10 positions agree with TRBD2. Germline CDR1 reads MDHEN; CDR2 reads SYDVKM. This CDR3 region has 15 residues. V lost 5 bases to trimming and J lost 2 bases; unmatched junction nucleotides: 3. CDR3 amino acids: CASSLAGATYNEQFF. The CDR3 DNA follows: TGTGCCAGCAGTCTAGCGGGAGCTACCTACAATGAGCAGTTCTTC.

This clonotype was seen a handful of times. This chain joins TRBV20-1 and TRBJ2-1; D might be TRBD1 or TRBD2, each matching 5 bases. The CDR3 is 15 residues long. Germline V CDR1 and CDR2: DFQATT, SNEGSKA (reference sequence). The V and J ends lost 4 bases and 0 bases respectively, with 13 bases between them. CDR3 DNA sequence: TGCAGTGCTAAAGGGACCACTAGCTCCTACAATGAGCAGTTCTTC. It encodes CSAKGTTSSYNEQFF.

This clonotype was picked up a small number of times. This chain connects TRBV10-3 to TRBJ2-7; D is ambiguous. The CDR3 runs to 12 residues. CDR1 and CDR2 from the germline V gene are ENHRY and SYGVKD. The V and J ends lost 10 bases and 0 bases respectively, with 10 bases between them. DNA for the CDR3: TGTGCCAGCGACATCCCCTCCTACGAGCAGTACTTC. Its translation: CASDIPSYEQYF.

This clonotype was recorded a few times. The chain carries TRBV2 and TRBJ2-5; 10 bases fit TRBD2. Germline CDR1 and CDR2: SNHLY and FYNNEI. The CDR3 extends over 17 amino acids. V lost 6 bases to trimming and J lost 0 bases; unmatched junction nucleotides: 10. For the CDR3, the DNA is TGTGCCAGCAGCCGGGAGGTTAGCGGGGGGTACCAAGAGACCCAGTACTTC. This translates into CASSREVSGGYQETQYF.

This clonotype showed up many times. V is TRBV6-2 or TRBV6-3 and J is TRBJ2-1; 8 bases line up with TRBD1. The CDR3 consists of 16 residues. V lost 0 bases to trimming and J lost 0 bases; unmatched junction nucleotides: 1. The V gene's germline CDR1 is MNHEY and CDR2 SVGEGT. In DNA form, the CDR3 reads TGTGCCAGCAGTTACTCGGACAGGGTCTCCTACAATGAGCAGTTCTTC. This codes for CASSYSDRVSYNEQFF.

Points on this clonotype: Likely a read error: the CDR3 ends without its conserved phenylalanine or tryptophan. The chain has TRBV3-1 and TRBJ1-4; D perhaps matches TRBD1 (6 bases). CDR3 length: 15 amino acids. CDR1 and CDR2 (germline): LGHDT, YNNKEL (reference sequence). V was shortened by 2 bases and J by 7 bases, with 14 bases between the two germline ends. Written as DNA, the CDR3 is TGTGCCAGCAGCCAACAGGGGAGTAGGGGTGAAAAACTGTTTTAT. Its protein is CASSQQGSRGEKLFY.

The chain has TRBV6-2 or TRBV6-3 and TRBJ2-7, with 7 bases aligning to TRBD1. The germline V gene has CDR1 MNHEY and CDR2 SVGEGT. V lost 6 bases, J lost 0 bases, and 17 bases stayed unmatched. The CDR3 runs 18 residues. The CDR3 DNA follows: TGTGCCAGCAGGCATAAGACTCGGACAGGTCTTAGCTCCTACGAGCAGTACTTC. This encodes CASRHKTRTGLSSYEQYF.